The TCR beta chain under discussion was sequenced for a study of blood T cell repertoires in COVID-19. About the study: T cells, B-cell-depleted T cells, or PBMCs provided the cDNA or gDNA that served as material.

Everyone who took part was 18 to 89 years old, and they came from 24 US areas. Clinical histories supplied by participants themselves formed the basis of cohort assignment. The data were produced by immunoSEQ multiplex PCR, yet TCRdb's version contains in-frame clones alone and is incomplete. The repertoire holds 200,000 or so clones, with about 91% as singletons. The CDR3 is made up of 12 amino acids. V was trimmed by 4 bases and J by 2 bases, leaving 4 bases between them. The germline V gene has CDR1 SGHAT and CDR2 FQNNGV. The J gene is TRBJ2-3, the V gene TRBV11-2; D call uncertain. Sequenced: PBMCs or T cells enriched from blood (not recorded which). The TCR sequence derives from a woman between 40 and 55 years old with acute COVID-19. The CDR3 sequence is CASSSLTDTQYF. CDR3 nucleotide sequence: TGTGCCAGCAGCTCCCTCACAGATACGCAGTATTTT.